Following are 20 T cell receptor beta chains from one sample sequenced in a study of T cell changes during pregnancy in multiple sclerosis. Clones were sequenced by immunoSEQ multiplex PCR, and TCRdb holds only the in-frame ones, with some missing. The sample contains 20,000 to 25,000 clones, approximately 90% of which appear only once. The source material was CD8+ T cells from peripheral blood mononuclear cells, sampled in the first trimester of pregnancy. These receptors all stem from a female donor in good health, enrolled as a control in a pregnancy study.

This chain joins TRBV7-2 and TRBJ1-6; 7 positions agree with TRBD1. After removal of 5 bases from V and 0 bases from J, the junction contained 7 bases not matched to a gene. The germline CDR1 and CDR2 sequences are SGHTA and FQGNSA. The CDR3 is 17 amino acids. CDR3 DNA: TGTGCCAGCAGCCCTGGGACAGACGGCTCCTATAATTCACCCCTCCACTTT. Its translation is CASSPGTDGSYNSPLHF.

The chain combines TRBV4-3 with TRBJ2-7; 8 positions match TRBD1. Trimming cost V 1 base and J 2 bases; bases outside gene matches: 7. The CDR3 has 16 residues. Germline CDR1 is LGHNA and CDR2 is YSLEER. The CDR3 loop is CASSQGGQGFPYEQYF. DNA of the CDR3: TGCGCCAGCAGCCAAGGTGGACAGGGCTTCCCCTACGAGCAGTACTTC.

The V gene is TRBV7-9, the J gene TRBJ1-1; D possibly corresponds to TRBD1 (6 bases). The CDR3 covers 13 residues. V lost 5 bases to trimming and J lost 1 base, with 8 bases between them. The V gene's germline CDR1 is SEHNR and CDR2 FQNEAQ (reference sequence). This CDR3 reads CASSPTGNTEAFF. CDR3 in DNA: TGTGCCAGCAGCCCGACAGGGAACACTGAAGCTTTCTTT. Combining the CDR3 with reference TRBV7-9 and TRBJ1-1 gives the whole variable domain DTGVSQNPRHKITKRGQNVTFRCDPISEHNRLYWYRQTLGQGPEFLTYFQNEAQLEKSRLLSDRFSAERPKGSFSTLEIQRTEQGDSAMYLCASSPTGNTEAFFGQGTRLTVV.

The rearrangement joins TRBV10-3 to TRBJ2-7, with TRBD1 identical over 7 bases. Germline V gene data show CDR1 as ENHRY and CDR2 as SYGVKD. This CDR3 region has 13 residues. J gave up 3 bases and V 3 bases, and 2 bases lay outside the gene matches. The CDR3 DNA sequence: TGTGCCATCAGTGACAGGGGGAACTACGAGCAGTACTTC. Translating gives CAISDRGNYEQYF.

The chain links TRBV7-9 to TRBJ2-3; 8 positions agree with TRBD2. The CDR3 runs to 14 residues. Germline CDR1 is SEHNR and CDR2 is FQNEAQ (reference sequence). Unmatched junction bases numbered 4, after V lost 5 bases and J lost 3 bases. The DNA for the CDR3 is TGTGCCAGCAGCGCTCGGGGGGGGACAGATACGCAGTATTTT. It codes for CASSARGGTDTQYF.

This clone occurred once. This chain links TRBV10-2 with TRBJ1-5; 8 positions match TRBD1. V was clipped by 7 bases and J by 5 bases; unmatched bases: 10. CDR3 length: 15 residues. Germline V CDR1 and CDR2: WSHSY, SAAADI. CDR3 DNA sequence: TGCGCCAGCATGGCGACAGGGGCGGGGGATCAGCCCCAGCATTTT. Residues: CASMATGAGDQPQHF.

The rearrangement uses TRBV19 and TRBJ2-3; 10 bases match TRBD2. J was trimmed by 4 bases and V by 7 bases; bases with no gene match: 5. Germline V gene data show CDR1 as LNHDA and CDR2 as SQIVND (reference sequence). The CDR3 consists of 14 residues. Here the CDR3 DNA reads TGTGCCAGTACCATAAGCGGGGGGGCAGATACGCAGTATTTT. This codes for CASTISGGADTQYF.

CDR3 nucleotides: TGTGCCAGCAGTCTGACAGGCCCCAGCTCCTACGAGCAGTACTTC. Translated, it gives CASSLTGPSSYEQYF. The rearrangement links TRBV7-9 to TRBJ2-7; the D gene is possibly TRBD1 (6 bases). The V gene's germline CDR1 is SEHNR and CDR2 FQNEAQ (reference sequence). With 6 bases removed from V and 0 bases from J, the gap between germline ends came to 15 bases. This CDR3 is 15 amino acids long.

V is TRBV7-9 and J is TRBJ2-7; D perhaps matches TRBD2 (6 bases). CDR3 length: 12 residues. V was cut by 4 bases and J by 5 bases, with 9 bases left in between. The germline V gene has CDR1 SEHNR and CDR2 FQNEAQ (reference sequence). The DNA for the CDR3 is TGTGCCAGCAGCTCCAGGGAGGACGAGCAGTACTTC. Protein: CASSSREDEQYF.

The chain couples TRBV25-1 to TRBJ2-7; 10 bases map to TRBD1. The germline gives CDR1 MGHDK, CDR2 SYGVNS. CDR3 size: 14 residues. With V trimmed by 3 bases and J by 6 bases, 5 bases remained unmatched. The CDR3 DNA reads TGTGCCAGCAGTGAGCTGGGACAGGGGATCGAGCAGTACTTC. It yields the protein CASSELGQGIEQYF.

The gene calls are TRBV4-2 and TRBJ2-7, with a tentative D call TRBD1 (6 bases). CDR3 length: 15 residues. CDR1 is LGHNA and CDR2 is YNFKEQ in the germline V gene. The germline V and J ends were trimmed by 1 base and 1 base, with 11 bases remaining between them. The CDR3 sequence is CASSQGYGQSYEQYF. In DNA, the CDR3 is TGTGCCAGCAGCCAAGGGTACGGACAGTCCTACGAGCAGTACTTC.

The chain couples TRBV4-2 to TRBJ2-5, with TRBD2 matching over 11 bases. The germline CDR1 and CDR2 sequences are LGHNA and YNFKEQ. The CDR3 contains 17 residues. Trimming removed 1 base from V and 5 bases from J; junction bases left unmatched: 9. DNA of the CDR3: TGTGCCAGCAGCCAAGCGACTAGCGGGGCTTCAGGGGAGACCCAGTACTTC. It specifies CASSQATSGASGETQYF.

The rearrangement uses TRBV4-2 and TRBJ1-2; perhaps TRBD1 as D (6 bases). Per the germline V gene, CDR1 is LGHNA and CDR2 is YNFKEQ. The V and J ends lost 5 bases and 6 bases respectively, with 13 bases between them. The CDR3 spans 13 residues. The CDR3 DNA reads TGTGCCAGCAGCTTGGCAGGGGTTAATGGCTACACCTTC. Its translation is CASSLAGVNGYTF.

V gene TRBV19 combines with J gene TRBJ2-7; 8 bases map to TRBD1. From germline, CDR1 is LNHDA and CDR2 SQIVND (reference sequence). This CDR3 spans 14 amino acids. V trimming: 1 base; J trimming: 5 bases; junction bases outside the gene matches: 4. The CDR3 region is CASSIGNRGDEQYF. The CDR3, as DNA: TGTGCCAGTAGTATAGGGAACAGGGGGGACGAGCAGTACTTC.

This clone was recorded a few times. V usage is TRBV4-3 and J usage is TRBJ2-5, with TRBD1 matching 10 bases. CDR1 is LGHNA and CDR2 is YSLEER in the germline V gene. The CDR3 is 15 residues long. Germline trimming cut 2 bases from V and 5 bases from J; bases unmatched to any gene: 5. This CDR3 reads CASSQRQGAQETQYF. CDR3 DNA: TGCGCCAGCAGCCAACGACAGGGGGCCCAGGAGACCCAGTACTTC.

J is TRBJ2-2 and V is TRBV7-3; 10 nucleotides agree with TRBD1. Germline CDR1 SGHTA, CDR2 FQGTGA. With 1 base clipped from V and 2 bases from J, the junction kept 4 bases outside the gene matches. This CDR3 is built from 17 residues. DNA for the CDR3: TGTGCCAGCAGCTTAATAGGGACAGGGGTAAACACCGGGGAGCTGTTTTTT. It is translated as CASSLIGTGVNTGELFF.

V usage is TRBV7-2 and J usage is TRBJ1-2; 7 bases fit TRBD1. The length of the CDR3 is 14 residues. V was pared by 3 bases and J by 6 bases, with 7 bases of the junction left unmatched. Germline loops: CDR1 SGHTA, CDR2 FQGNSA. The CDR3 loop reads CASSLIVGTDGYTF. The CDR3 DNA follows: TGTGCCAGCAGCTTGATTGTAGGGACAGATGGCTACACCTTC.

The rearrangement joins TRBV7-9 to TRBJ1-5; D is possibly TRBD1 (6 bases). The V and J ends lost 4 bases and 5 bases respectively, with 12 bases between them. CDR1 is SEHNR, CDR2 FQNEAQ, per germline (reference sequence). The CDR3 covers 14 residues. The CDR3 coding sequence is TGTGCCAGCAGCTCCGGACAGAATTATCAGCCCCAGCATTTT. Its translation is CASSSGQNYQPQHF.

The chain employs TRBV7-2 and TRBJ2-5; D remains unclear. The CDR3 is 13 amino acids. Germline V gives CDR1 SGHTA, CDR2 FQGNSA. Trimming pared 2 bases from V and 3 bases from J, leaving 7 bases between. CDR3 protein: CASSLNSKETQYF. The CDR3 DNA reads TGTGCCAGCAGCTTAAACTCGAAAGAGACCCAGTACTTC.

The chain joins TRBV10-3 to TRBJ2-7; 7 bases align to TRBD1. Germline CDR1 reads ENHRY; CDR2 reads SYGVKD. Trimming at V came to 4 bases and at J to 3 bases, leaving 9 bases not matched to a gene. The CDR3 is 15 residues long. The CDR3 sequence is CAISGSPTGIYEQYF. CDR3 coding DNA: TGTGCCATCAGTGGCTCGCCGACAGGGATCTACGAGCAGTACTTC.